This record covers a single T cell receptor beta chain. Its antigen is not identified. This entry belongs to a study of PD-1 blockade in mismatch repair-deficient tumors. About the study: Enrolled about 2012-2016, patients had progressing, pretreated mismatch repair-deficient cancers of 12 types. Whole-study results and caveats: Tumor-resident clones, often absent from pretreatment blood, expanded after pembrolizumab and then contracted.

The table came from immunoSEQ multiplex PCR; TCRdb's copy has only in-frame clones and leaves some out. The table includes about 19,000 clones, about four fifths detected once. Germline V gene data show CDR1 as SGHTA and CDR2 as FQGNSA. There are 16 residues in the CDR3. V dropped 4 bases and J dropped 2; count of bases not matched to a gene: 9. Mismatch repair deficiency was confirmed in all patients, by PCR or immunohistochemistry. The rearrangement uses TRBV7-2 and TRBJ2-3; 7 nucleotides align to TRBD2. The sample consisted of PBMCs, taken 52 weeks after starting pembrolizumab. This receptor was taken from an adult with mismatch repair-deficient cancer. The CDR3 reads CASSSSSGIHTDTQYF. For the CDR3, the DNA is TGTGCCAGCAGCTCGTCTAGCGGAATTCACACAGATACGCAGTATTTT.